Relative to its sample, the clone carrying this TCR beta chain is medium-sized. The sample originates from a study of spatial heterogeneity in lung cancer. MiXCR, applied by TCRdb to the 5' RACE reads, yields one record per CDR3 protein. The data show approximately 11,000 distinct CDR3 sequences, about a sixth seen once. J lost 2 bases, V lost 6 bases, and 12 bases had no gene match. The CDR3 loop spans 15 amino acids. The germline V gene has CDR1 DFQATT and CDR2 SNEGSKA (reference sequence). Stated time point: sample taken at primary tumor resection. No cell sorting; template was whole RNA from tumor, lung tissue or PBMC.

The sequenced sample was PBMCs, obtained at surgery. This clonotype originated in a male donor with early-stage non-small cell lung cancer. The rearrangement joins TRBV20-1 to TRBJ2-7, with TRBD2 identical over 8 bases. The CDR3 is CSARPAGTRAYEQYF. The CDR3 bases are TGCAGTGCCCGACCAGCCGGGACTAGGGCCTACGAGCAGTACTTC.